Presented here are 29 T cell receptor beta chains from one specimen sequenced in a study of T cells in localized non-small cell lung cancer. Sequencing was performed with immunoSEQ multiplex PCR; in TCRdb, only in-frame clones are kept and a portion is missing. The data hold fewer than 20,000 clones, with around 80% observed a single time. This specimen consisted of peripheral blood, obtained before any cancer treatment. All receptors come from a male donor at least 60 years old with stage I lung adenocarcinoma.

The chain combines TRBV10-3 with TRBJ2-4; D is ambiguous. The CDR3 consists of 16 residues. Trimming removed 4 bases from V and 0 bases from J, with 13 bases in between. Germline CDR1 ENHRY, CDR2 SYGVKD. CDR3 amino acids: CAISGGPRSAKNIQYF. CDR3 DNA: TGTGCCATCAGTGGTGGACCTCGGTCAGCCAAAAACATTCAGTACTTC.

This rearrangement joins TRBV28 to TRBJ2-1, with D possibly TRBD1 on 6 matching bases. The CDR3 length is 14 residues. From germline, CDR1 is MDHEN and CDR2 SYDVKM. Trimming stripped 1 base from V and 4 bases from J, with 8 bases between. CDR3 protein: CASSLFTGYNEQFF. CDR3 in DNA: TGTGCCAGCAGTTTATTCACAGGGTACAATGAGCAGTTCTTC.

V usage is TRBV9 and J usage is TRBJ1-5, with D maybe TRBD1 (6 bases). Trimming left V 0 bases short and J 2 bases short, with 24 bases between. The V gene's germline CDR1 is SGDLS and CDR2 YYNGEE. The CDR3 runs 20 residues. CDR3 residues: CASSVGGEQGGELGNQPQHF. CDR3 nucleotide sequence: TGTGCCAGCAGCGTAGGGGGAGAACAGGGAGGAGAGTTGGGCAATCAGCCCCAGCATTTT.

The chain employs TRBV6-5 and TRBJ2-1; 9 bases map to TRBD1. Germline values: CDR1 MNHEY, CDR2 SVGAGI. CDR3 length: 14 residues. Germline trimming cut 5 bases from V and 10 bases from J; bases unmatched to any gene: 9. DNA of the CDR3: TGTGCCAGCAGTCCGGGACAGGGAGGTCAAGAGCAGTTCTTC. This sequence encodes CASSPGQGGQEQFF.

This chain uses TRBV18 with TRBJ2-5; the match to TRBD1 covers 9 bases. The CDR3 consists of 17 residues. J gave up 0 bases and V 5 bases, and 10 bases lay outside the gene matches. Per germline, CDR1 KGHSH and CDR2 LQKENI. Written as DNA, the CDR3 is TGTGCCAGCTCAACAGAAGCGGGACAGGGCAACCAAGAGACCCAGTACTTC. Its translation is CASSTEAGQGNQETQYF.

The rearrangement links TRBV6-5 to TRBJ2-1, with D tentatively TRBD1 or TRBD2 (5 bases each). The germline CDR1 and CDR2 sequences are MNHEY and SVGAGI. The CDR3 loop spans 14 amino acids. The V gene lost 6 bases and the J gene lost 4 bases, with 13 bases spanning the gap. For the CDR3, the DNA is TGTGCCAGCAGGGGGCTAGCCTTGTACAATGAGCAGTTCTTC. Amino acid sequence: CASRGLALYNEQFF.

The chain couples TRBV6-4 to TRBJ2-1; 8 bases fit TRBD2. This CDR3 has 15 amino acids. The germline V gene encodes CDR1 MRHNA and CDR2 SNTAGT. V lost 5 bases and J lost 8; bases outside the gene matches: 11. The CDR3 nucleotides are TGTGCCAGCAGTCACGGGCGGGGACTAGTGGATGAGCAGTTCTTC. It specifies CASSHGRGLVDEQFF.

This chain joins TRBV30 and TRBJ1-5; no reliable D call. This CDR3 contains 13 residues. Trimming removed 1 base at V and 9 bases at J, with 13 bases between. From germline, CDR1 is GTSNPN and CDR2 SVGIG (reference sequence). DNA of the CDR3: TGTGCCTGGAGTGAAGGCAGTTCTTCGCCCCAGCATTTT. Protein sequence: CAWSEGSSSPQHF.

In its sample, this clone was seen a few times. The junction and the germline gene differ at one end; a read error may be behind it. The chain combines TRBV7-7 with TRBJ1-3; tentative D call: TRBD1 (5 bases). CDR1 and CDR2 from the germline V gene are SSHAT and FNYEAQ (reference sequence). This CDR3 region has 13 residues. The CDR3, as DNA: TGTGCTAGCAGCGCGACGAAAGGGGACACCATATATTTT. Residues: CASSATKGDTIYF. Complete variable domain (other parts from reference TRBV7-7 and TRBJ1-3): GAGVSQSPRYKVTKRGQDVTLRCDPISSHATLYWYQQALGQGPEFLTYFNYEAQPDKSGLPSDRFSAERPEGSISTLTIQRTEQRDSAMYRCASSATKGDTIYFGEGSWLTVV.

This clone came up a few times. The chain links TRBV18 to TRBJ1-3, with D unresolved. Germline V lookup: CDR1 KGHSH, CDR2 LQKENI. The ends were cut back, 3 bases at V and 7 bases at J, with 19 bases in the middle. This CDR3 has 16 residues. CDR3 DNA sequence: TGTGCCAGCTCACCCGAGCACCCGGACTTGGGGAACACCATATATTTT. Translating gives CASSPEHPDLGNTIYF.

The V call is TRBV7-3, the J call TRBJ1-1; a weak D match, TRBD1 (5 bases). Germline V CDR1 and CDR2: SGHTA, FQGTGA. The ends were cut back, 5 bases at V and 4 bases at J, with 14 bases in the middle. This CDR3 is 14 amino acids long. CDR3 sequence reads: CASSPQTGGTEAFF. DNA for the CDR3: TGTGCCAGCAGCCCCCAAACCGGGGGCACTGAAGCTTTCTTT.

The chain combines TRBV21-1 with TRBJ2-7; the D call of TRBD2 is as the table states it, not checked on the DNA. TRBV21-1 is described as a pseudogene. This CDR3 is 19 amino acids long. The CDR3 reads CASSKARRTRASGDYEQYF. The CDR3 nucleotides are TGTGCCAGCAGCAAAGCTCGACGAACGAGGGCTAGCGGAGACTACGAGCAGTACTTC.

This chain links TRBV20-1 with TRBJ1-1; tentatively, D is TRBD1 (5 bases). Germline V gene sequence: CDR1 DFQATT, CDR2 SNEGSKA (reference sequence). The V gene lost 7 bases and the J gene lost 3 bases, with 9 bases spanning the gap. The CDR3 length is 11 residues. The CDR3 DNA reads TGCAGTGGGGTGGGGGACACTGAAGCTTTCTTT. Translated, it gives CSGVGDTEAFF.

The chain combines TRBV18 with TRBJ2-1, with 8 bases identical to TRBD2. V lost 4 bases, J lost 0 bases, and 8 bases stayed unmatched. Germline V gene sequence: CDR1 KGHSH, CDR2 LQKENI. CDR3 size: 17 residues. As DNA, the CDR3 is TGTGCCAGCTCACTCCGCCCAGCGGGGGCCTCCTACAATGAGCAGTTCTTC. The encoded protein is CASSLRPAGASYNEQFF.

The chain has TRBV5-6 and TRBJ1-5; D is unresolved. This CDR3 is 15 amino acids long. Trimming removed 4 bases from V and 3 bases from J, with 14 bases in between. The germline CDR1 and CDR2 sequences are SGHDT and YYEEEE. CDR3 loop: CASSVLGGLNQPQHF. CDR3 DNA sequence: TGTGCCAGCAGCGTCCTGGGAGGACTCAATCAGCCCCAGCATTTT. The full variable domain, rest sourced from reference TRBV5-6 and TRBJ1-5, is DAGVTQSPTHLIKTRGQQVTLRCSPKSGHDTVSWYQQALGQGPQFIFQYYEEEERQRGNFPDRFSGHQFPNYSSELNVNALLLGDSALYLCASSVLGGLNQPQHFGDGTRLSIL.

The V and J genes are TRBV7-3 and TRBJ2-3, with D uncertain. The CDR3 has 15 amino acids. The V gene's germline CDR1 is SGHTA and CDR2 FQGTGA. Trimming cost V 5 bases and J 5 bases, with 17 bases left between them. CDR3 coding DNA: TGTGCCAGCAGCCCTAGGACGGGTGGGATAGATACGCAGTATTTT. Translated, it gives CASSPRTGGIDTQYF. Full variable domain (remainder filled in from reference TRBV7-3 and TRBJ2-3): GAGVSQTPSNKVTEKGKYVELRCDPISGHTALYWYRQSLGQGPEFLIYFQGTGAADDSGLPNDRFFAVRPEGSVSTLKIQRTERGDSAVYLCASSPRTGGIDTQYFGPGTRLTVL.

V and J are TRBV28 and TRBJ2-2; TRBD2 might be the D (5 bases). Trimming removed 5 bases at V and 0 bases at J, with 10 bases between. CDR1 is MDHEN and CDR2 is SYDVKM in the germline V gene. The CDR3 has 15 residues. In DNA form, the CDR3 reads TGTGCCAGCAGTCTCCCCGGGACGAACACCGGGGAGCTGTTTTTT. Protein: CASSLPGTNTGELFF.

J is TRBJ2-2 and V is TRBV11-3; D might be TRBD1 (6 bases). Germline assignment: CDR1 SGHNT and CDR2 YENEEA. V was trimmed by 5 bases and J by 7 bases, leaving 11 bases between them. This CDR3 region has 13 residues. Written as DNA, the CDR3 is TGTGCCAGCAGCCGGGACATGGGCGGGGAGCTGTTTTTT. This codes for CASSRDMGGELFF.

The V call is TRBV7-8, the J call TRBJ2-5; possibly TRBD1 or TRBD2 for D (5 bases each). The CDR3 consists of 13 residues. Trimming pared 5 bases from V and 4 bases from J, leaving 11 bases between. Germline V lookup: CDR1 SGHVS, CDR2 FQNEAQ. The CDR3 DNA reads as TGTGCCAGCAGCCCCCGGGGCTTAGAGACCCAGTACTTC. Its translation is CASSPRGLETQYF. Together with reference TRBV7-8 and TRBJ2-5, the CDR3 gives the full variable domain: GAGVSQSPRYKVAKRGQDVALRCDPISGHVSLFWYQQALGQGPEFLTYFQNEAQLDKSGLPSDRFFAERPEGSVSTLKIQRTQQEDSAVYLCASSPRGLETQYFGPGTRLLVL.

This rearrangement joins TRBV2 to TRBJ2-1, with 7 bases lining up with TRBD1. Unmatched junction bases numbered 9, after V lost 7 bases and J lost 6 bases. The CDR3 covers 14 residues. Germline assignment: CDR1 SNHLY and CDR2 FYNNEI. The CDR3 sequence is CASTSDRLSNEQFF. CDR3 sequence (DNA): TGTGCCAGCACCTCGGACAGGTTGTCCAATGAGCAGTTCTTC.

This chain connects TRBV28 to TRBJ2-3; TRBD2 aligns across 7 bases. V lost 5 bases to trimming and J lost 0 bases; unmatched junction nucleotides: 8. The CDR3 runs 16 residues. In germline, CDR1 is MDHEN, CDR2 SYDVKM. CDR3 DNA sequence: TGTGCCAGCAGTCCCGTTTGGGGGGGGAGCACAGATACGCAGTATTTT. Its protein is CASSPVWGGSTDTQYF.

The chain joins TRBV7-8 to TRBJ2-5, with 9 bases matching TRBD2. Germline CDR1 reads SGHVS; CDR2 reads FQNEAQ. The J segment lost 0 bases and the V segment lost 6 bases, leaving 5 bases of the junction unmatched. The CDR3 is made up of 15 amino acids. In DNA form, the CDR3 reads TGTGCCAGCAGTTCAGTAGCGGGGGACCAAGAGACCCAGTACTTC. This translates into CASSSVAGDQETQYF.

The genes are TRBV14 and TRBJ1-2; D perhaps matches TRBD1 (5 bases). The germline V gene encodes CDR1 SGHDN and CDR2 FVKESK. The CDR3 sequence is 16 residues long. V was cut by 5 bases and J by 2 bases, with 18 bases left in between. CDR3 DNA sequence: TGTGCCAGCAGCTCAATAAGCGAGACAGCGAACTATGGCTACACCTTC. Residues: CASSSISETANYGYTF.

The chain has TRBV6-4 and TRBJ2-3; D gene unclear. The CDR3 runs 13 residues. Germline V gives CDR1 MRHNA, CDR2 SNTAGT. The V and J ends lost 4 bases and 6 bases respectively, with 11 bases between them. The CDR3 sequence: CASSAQLLDTQYF. Written as DNA, the CDR3 is TGTGCCAGCAGTGCCCAACTTTTGGATACGCAGTATTTT.

The chain couples TRBV19 to TRBJ2-7; D remains unclear. V gave up 3 bases and J gave up 4 bases, with 7 bases separating them. The CDR3 contains 12 residues. The germline V gene encodes CDR1 LNHDA and CDR2 SQIVND (reference sequence). The CDR3 here is CASSMVGYEQYF. DNA of the CDR3: TGTGCCAGTAGTATGGTTGGGTACGAGCAGTACTTC. The full variable domain, rest sourced from reference TRBV19 and TRBJ2-7, is DGGITQSPKYLFRKEGQNVTLSCEQNLNHDAMYWYRQDPGQGLRLIYYSQIVNDFQKGDIAEGYSVSREKKESFPLTVTSAQKNPTAFYLCASSMVGYEQYFGPGTRLTVT.

The CDR3 DNA follows: TGCGCCAGCAGCTTGGAGGGTGGAGAGACCCAGTACTTC. Its protein product is CASSLEGGETQYF. The chain combines TRBV5-1 with TRBJ2-5; D is uncertain. V dropped 0 bases and J dropped 4 bases, with 7 bases sitting between them. This CDR3 has 13 amino acids. CDR1 SGHRS and CDR2 YFSETQ come from the germline V gene.

J is TRBJ2-3 and V is TRBV5-6, with TRBD2 matching 8 bases. The CDR3 extends over 15 amino acids. In germline, CDR1 is SGHDT, CDR2 YYEEEE. Unmatched junction bases numbered 8, after V lost 4 bases and J lost 4 bases. As DNA, the CDR3 is TGTGCCAGCAGCCCGGGACTAGATGGGGCAGATACGCAGTATTTT. As protein: CASSPGLDGADTQYF.

CDR3 residues: CASSPSDRVKGKLFF. In DNA form, the CDR3 reads TGTGCCAGCTCACCATCGGACAGGGTGAAAGGAAAACTGTTTTTT. The chain has TRBV18 and TRBJ1-4, with 8 positions matching TRBD1. V shed 2 bases, J shed 10 bases, and the junction held 9 bases outside the gene matches. Per germline, CDR1 KGHSH and CDR2 LQKENI. This CDR3 is built from 15 residues.

This sequence joins TRBV29-1 and TRBJ1-4; D remains unclear. Trimming removed 7 bases at V and 5 bases at J, with 8 bases between. Germline-derived CDR1 and CDR2 are SQVTM and ANQGSEA. This CDR3 has 11 residues. The DNA for the CDR3 is TGCAGCGCGGGCCTCAATGAAAAACTGTTTTTT. Its translation is CSAGLNEKLFF.